A selection of T cell receptor beta chains follows, all from one sample in a study of T cell responses to AZD1222 COVID-19 vaccine. Generated by immunoSEQ multiplex PCR, the TCRdb table keeps only in-frame clones and is missing some. This sample has tens of thousands of clones, with roughly 90% found just once. Sequencing used peripheral blood, obtained 28 days after the second AZD1222 dose. Receptors were obtained from an adult who received the AZD1222 COVID-19 vaccine. The conserved cysteine and the conserved F or W are not part of the CDR3 here. Fields, in order: V gene, J gene, clone size, CDR3 protein. Expanded clones get a size class; other rows say once, few or many, or leave the size out.

v_gene: TRBV7-2; j_gene: TRBJ2-6; abundance: once; CDR3aa: ASSSGLAGGNGANVLT
v_gene: TRBV25-1; j_gene: TRBJ2-3; abundance: -; CDR3aa: ASSQGLFFRDTQY
v_gene: TRBV9; j_gene: TRBJ2-2; abundance: -; CDR3aa: ASSRGGPSPAGGELF
v_gene: TRBV6-2/TRBV6-3; j_gene: TRBJ1-2; abundance: few; CDR3aa: ASSYSSGTAFDYGYT
v_gene: TRBV11-2; j_gene: TRBJ2-7; abundance: -; CDR3aa: ASSLGRGEQY
v_gene: TRBV5-4; j_gene: TRBJ2-7; abundance: -; CDR3aa: ASSLDWTRSYEQY
v_gene: TRBV21-1; j_gene: TRBJ2-3; abundance: -; CDR3aa: ASSIDWIFTDTQY
v_gene: TRBV11-3; j_gene: TRBJ1-6; abundance: -; CDR3aa: ASSLGGNNSPLH
v_gene: TRBV5-1; j_gene: TRBJ2-1; abundance: -; CDR3aa: ASSHGLAGPSYNEQF
v_gene: TRBV10-3; j_gene: TRBJ1-2; abundance: -; CDR3aa: AISEGGGENYGYT
v_gene: TRBV7-2; j_gene: TRBJ2-5; abundance: -; CDR3aa: ASSLAGTGGQETQY
v_gene: TRBV19; j_gene: TRBJ2-4; abundance: -; CDR3aa: ASSIAGGTLGRGKNIQY
v_gene: TRBV18; j_gene: TRBJ1-2; abundance: -; CDR3aa: ASSPRQNSNYGYT
v_gene: TRBV6-5; j_gene: TRBJ2-2; abundance: -; CDR3aa: ASSKGIAGTGELF
v_gene: TRBV2; j_gene: TRBJ1-6; abundance: -; CDR3aa: ASREWGANNSPLH
v_gene: TRBV7-2; j_gene: TRBJ1-2; abundance: -; CDR3aa: ASSLPPGARYGYT
v_gene: TRBV7-8; j_gene: TRBJ2-7; abundance: few; CDR3aa: ASSLGTGPYEQY
v_gene: TRBV7-9; j_gene: TRBJ2-7; abundance: -; CDR3aa: ASSLALVESSGLEQY
v_gene: TRBV3-1/TRBV3-2; j_gene: TRBJ2-5; abundance: -; CDR3aa: ASSQDEGGSQETQY
v_gene: TRBV7-2; j_gene: TRBJ1-3; abundance: -; CDR3aa: ASSSWASGNTIY
v_gene: TRBV2; j_gene: TRBJ2-2; abundance: -; CDR3aa: ASSGTGGTGELF
v_gene: TRBV6-2/TRBV6-3; j_gene: TRBJ1-2; abundance: -; CDR3aa: ASSFSYGYT
v_gene: TRBV7-9; j_gene: TRBJ2-1; abundance: -; CDR3aa: ASSLGTFGNEQF
v_gene: TRBV27; j_gene: TRBJ2-3; abundance: -; CDR3aa: ASRLEVGTQY
v_gene: TRBV7-8; j_gene: TRBJ2-1; abundance: -; CDR3aa: AGSLVGGMLNEQF
v_gene: TRBV5-8; j_gene: TRBJ2-5; abundance: -; CDR3aa: ASSQGVRQETQY
v_gene: TRBV6-6; j_gene: TRBJ1-5; abundance: -; CDR3aa: ASQEYSNQPQH
v_gene: TRBV14; j_gene: TRBJ1-3; abundance: -; CDR3aa: ASSRDFSGNTIY
v_gene: TRBV6-2/TRBV6-3; j_gene: TRBJ2-1; abundance: -; CDR3aa: ASSYIGGDVRALNEQF
v_gene: TRBV6-5; j_gene: TRBJ1-6; abundance: -; CDR3aa: ASSYPNGQGNSPLH
v_gene: TRBV11-2; j_gene: TRBJ1-4; abundance: -; CDR3aa: ASSSEDFRGQF
v_gene: TRBV6-6; j_gene: TRBJ2-4; abundance: -; CDR3aa: ASSWGLAENIQY
v_gene: TRBV3-1/TRBV3-2; j_gene: TRBJ1-1; abundance: -; CDR3aa: ASSQRTGNTEAF
v_gene: TRBV6-5; j_gene: TRBJ2-1; abundance: -; CDR3aa: ASTRDRGGSNEQF
v_gene: TRBV6-5; j_gene: TRBJ1-1; abundance: -; CDR3aa: ASSLRQGSDTEAF
v_gene: TRBV18; j_gene: TRBJ1-2; abundance: -; CDR3aa: ASSLGSSEIYGYT
v_gene: TRBV5-1; j_gene: TRBJ1-1; abundance: -; CDR3aa: ASSLGGTNTEAF
v_gene: TRBV4-1; j_gene: TRBJ2-1; abundance: -; CDR3aa: ASSQDLFGLGGSGEQF
v_gene: TRBV6-2/TRBV6-3; j_gene: TRBJ1-3; abundance: -; CDR3aa: ASSDGNSGNTIY
v_gene: TRBV23-1; j_gene: TRBJ1-5; abundance: -; CDR3aa: ASPHQPQH
v_gene: TRBV12-5; j_gene: TRBJ2-1; abundance: once; CDR3aa: ASGLVVSGRAKEQF
v_gene: TRBV5-1; j_gene: TRBJ2-7; abundance: -; CDR3aa: ASSLGRNYEQY
v_gene: TRBV21-1; j_gene: TRBJ2-6; abundance: -; CDR3aa: PTTKIHTTGEANFCANVLT
v_gene: TRBV12-3/TRBV12-4; j_gene: TRBJ1-5; abundance: -; CDR3aa: ASSLGVHQH
v_gene: TRBV7-7; j_gene: TRBJ2-7; abundance: -; CDR3aa: ASSLGAGEVYEQY
v_gene: TRBV13; j_gene: TRBJ2-3; abundance: -; CDR3aa: ASSEYSGRAADTQY
v_gene: TRBV7-2; j_gene: TRBJ2-7; abundance: -; CDR3aa: ASSWKEAGLNHEQY
v_gene: TRBV24-1; j_gene: TRBJ2-7; abundance: -; CDR3aa: ATSAGSGPGRTYEQY
v_gene: TRBV7-6; j_gene: TRBJ2-7; abundance: -; CDR3aa: ASSLWDSYEQY
v_gene: TRBV12-3/TRBV12-4; j_gene: TRBJ1-1; abundance: -; CDR3aa: ASTQQGGTEAF